Included here is one T cell receptor beta chain sequence, with context. Profiled with immunoSEQ multiplex PCR; TCRdb holds only in-frame clones, not every one. The top ten hold roughly a tenth of the sample, which has tens of thousands of clones, about 88% seen once. The germline V and J ends were trimmed by 4 bases and 11 bases, with 17 bases remaining between them. CDR1 is SGHTA, CDR2 FQGNSA, per germline. The CDR3 contains 13 residues. The data belong to a study of control samples from healthy donors and cancer patients. The chain joins TRBV7-2 to TRBJ1-1; D ambiguous. This sequence was found in a woman in her 50s with colorectal cancer. Material for sequencing was PBMCs. CDR3 in amino acids: CASSSHERGHAFF. The CDR3 DNA follows: TGTGCCAGCAGCTCCCACGAGAGAGGGCACGCTTTCTTT.